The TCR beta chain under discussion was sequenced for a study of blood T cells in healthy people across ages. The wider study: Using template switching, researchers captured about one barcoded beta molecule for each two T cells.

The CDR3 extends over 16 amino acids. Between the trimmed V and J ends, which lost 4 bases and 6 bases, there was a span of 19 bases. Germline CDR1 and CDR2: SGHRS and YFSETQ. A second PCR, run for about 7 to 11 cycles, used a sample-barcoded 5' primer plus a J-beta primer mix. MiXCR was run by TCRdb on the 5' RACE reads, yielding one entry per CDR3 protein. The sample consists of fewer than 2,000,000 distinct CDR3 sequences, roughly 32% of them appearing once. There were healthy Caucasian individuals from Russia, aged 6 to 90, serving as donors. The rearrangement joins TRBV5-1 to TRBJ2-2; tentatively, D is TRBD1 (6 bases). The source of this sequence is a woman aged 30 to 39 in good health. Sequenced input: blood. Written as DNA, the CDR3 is TGCGCCAGCAGCGTCTACAGGGTGGGGGAGTCCGGGGAGCTGTTTTTT. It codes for CASSVYRVGESGELFF.